This T cell receptor (beta chain) stems from a study of shared clonotypes between healthy human individuals. Libraries were prepared by immunoSEQ multiplex PCR; TCRdb keeps only in-frame clonotypes and omits some of them. The data contain around 1.4 million clones, less than 99% of them singletons. The CDR3 is 13 residues long. Trimming removed 7 bases at V and 6 bases at J, with 15 bases between. Germline V CDR1 and CDR2: SNHLY, FYNNEI. Sequencing was done on a sample of naive CD4+ T cells sorted from blood. Regarding subset: CD45RA+ positively selected. J is TRBJ1-1 and V is TRBV2, with D unresolved. The source of this sequence is a man aged 30 to 45 in good health. The CDR3 region has the DNA TGTGCCAGCAACCAAGGTCCCGGGGCTGAAGCTTTCTTT. Its translation: CASNQGPGAEAFF.